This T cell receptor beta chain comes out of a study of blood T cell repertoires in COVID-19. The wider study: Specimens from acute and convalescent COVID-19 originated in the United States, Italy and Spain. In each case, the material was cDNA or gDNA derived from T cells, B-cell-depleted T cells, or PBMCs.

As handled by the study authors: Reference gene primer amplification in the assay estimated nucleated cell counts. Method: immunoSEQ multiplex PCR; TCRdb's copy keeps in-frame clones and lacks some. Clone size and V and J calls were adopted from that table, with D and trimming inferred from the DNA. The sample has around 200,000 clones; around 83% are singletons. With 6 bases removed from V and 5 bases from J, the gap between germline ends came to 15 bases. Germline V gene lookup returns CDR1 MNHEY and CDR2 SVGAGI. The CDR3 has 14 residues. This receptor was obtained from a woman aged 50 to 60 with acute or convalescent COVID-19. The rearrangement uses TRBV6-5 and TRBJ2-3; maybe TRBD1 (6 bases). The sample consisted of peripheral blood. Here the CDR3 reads CASSPTGHRDTQYF. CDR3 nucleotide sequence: TGTGCCAGCAGCCCCACGGGACACAGAGATACGCAGTATTTT.